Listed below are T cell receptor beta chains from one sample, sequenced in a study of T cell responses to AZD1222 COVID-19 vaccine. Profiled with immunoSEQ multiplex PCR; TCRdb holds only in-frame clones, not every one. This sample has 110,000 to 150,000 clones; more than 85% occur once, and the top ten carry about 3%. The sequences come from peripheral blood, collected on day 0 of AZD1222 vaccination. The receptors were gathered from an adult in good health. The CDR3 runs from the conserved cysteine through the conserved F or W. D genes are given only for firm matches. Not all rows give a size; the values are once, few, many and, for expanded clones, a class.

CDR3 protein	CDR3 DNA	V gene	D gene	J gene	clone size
CASSPLGPLDYGYTF	TGTGCCAGCAGCCCCTTGGGGCCGTTAGACTATGGCTACACCTTC	TRBV11-2	-	TRBJ1-2	-
CASSPRGSGGFSGYTF	TGTGCCAGCAGCCCGAGGGGTTCGGGAGGCTTTAGTGGCTACACCTTC	TRBV5-8	-	TRBJ1-2	-
CASSLRTGGEAGELFF	TGCGCCAGCAGCCTCCGGACAGGGGGCGAGGCCGGGGAGCTGTTTTTT	TRBV4-1	TRBD1	TRBJ2-2	few
CASSLGRFSGNTIYF	TGTGCCAGCAGCTTGGGGCGGTTCTCTGGAAACACCATATATTTT	TRBV5-4	-	TRBJ1-3	-
CASSLGTGRSEKLFF	TGTGCCAGCAGCTTAGGGACAGGGAGGAGTGAAAAACTGTTTTTT	TRBV7-8	TRBD1	TRBJ1-4	-
CASSIAAGPINEQYF	TGTGCCAGTAGTATAGCGGCAGGGCCTATTAACGAGCAGTACTTC	TRBV19	-	TRBJ2-7	-
CASSLGHPVMSYTF	TGTGCCAGCAGTTTGGGACACCCCGTAATGAGCTACACCTTC	TRBV6-5	-	TRBJ1-2	-
CASSGINTDAETQYF	TGTGCCAGCAGTGGGATCAATACAGATGCGGAGACCCAGTACTTC	TRBV2	-	TRBJ2-5	-
CSARAEYTQYF	TGCAGTGCCAGGGCGGAGTACACGCAGTATTTT	TRBV20-1	-	TRBJ2-3	-
CASSPRYTGWTEAFF	TGTGCCAGCTCACCAAGGTATACAGGGTGGACTGAAGCTTTCTTT	TRBV18	-	TRBJ1-1	-
CASSLPGGPYEQYF	TGTGCCAGCAGCTTACCCGGAGGCCCCTACGAGCAGTACTTC	TRBV11-2	-	TRBJ2-7	-
CSASPRETQYF	TGCAGTGCTAGTCCCAGAGAGACCCAGTACTTC	TRBV20-1	-	TRBJ2-5	-
CASSFMGQNRGTEAFF	TGCGCCAGCAGCTTTATGGGACAGAACCGTGGCACTGAAGCTTTCTTT	TRBV5-1	TRBD1	TRBJ1-1	-
CASSVATMGRWGDTQYF	TGTGCCAGCAGCGTAGCTACGATGGGGAGATGGGGAGATACGCAGTATTTT	TRBV9	-	TRBJ2-3	-
CSARTVNEQFF	TGCAGTGCTAGGACTGTAAATGAGCAGTTCTTC	TRBV20-1	-	TRBJ2-1	once
CASSLDRGRNQPQHF	TGTGCCAGCTCTTTGGACAGGGGGCGGAATCAGCCCCAGCATTTT	TRBV18	TRBD1	TRBJ1-5	-
CASRAPFDDRVVVGEQFF	TGCGCCAGCAGGGCGCCTTTTGATGACAGGGTGGTTGTGGGAGAGCAGTTCTTC	TRBV5-1	TRBD1	TRBJ2-1	few
CASSVALAGGSSYNEQFF	TGTGCCAGCAGCGTAGCCCTAGCGGGAGGATCCTCCTACAATGAGCAGTTCTTC	TRBV9	TRBD2	TRBJ2-1	once
CASQQGHTEAFF	TGTGCCAGCCAACAGGGTCACACTGAAGCTTTCTTT	TRBV25-1	-	TRBJ1-1	-
CASSDMTSGVPPDTQYF	TGTGCCAGCAGTGATATGACTAGCGGGGTGCCCCCAGATACGCAGTATTTT	TRBV6-1	TRBD2	TRBJ2-3	-
CASNQLGTDQETQYF	TGTGCCAGCAATCAACTCGGGACAGACCAAGAGACCCAGTACTTC	TRBV27	TRBD1	TRBJ2-5	once
CAWSEVGQLNYGYTF	TGTGCCTGGAGTGAGGTAGGACAGCTTAACTATGGCTACACCTTC	TRBV30	-	TRBJ1-2	few
CASSMLDKPYEQYF	TGTGCCAGTAGTATGCTAGACAAGCCCTACGAGCAGTACTTC	TRBV19	-	TRBJ2-7	-
CASSYSKGSGNTIYF	TGTGCCAGCAGTTACTCGAAGGGCTCTGGAAACACCATATATTTT	TRBV6-5	-	TRBJ1-3	-
CASSLVGGGQGRTGANVLTF	TGTGCCAGCAGCTTGGTGGGGGGGGGACAGGGGAGAACTGGGGCCAACGTCCTGACTTTC	TRBV5-4	TRBD1	TRBJ2-6	-
CASSLDRVSNQPQHF	TGTGCCAGCAGCTTAGATCGAGTTAGCAATCAGCCCCAGCATTTT	TRBV11-2	-	TRBJ1-5	-
CASSRERQSSGNTIYF	TGTGCCAGCAGCCGGGAGAGACAGAGCTCTGGAAACACCATATATTTT	TRBV5-6	-	TRBJ1-3	-
CSASLAPVGETQYF	TGCAGTGCTAGTCTCGCCCCTGTGGGAGAGACCCAGTACTTC	TRBV20-1	-	TRBJ2-5	-
CASSSPGTTMADTQYF	TGTGCCAGCAGCTCCCCCGGGACCACAATGGCAGATACGCAGTATTTT	TRBV5-4	-	TRBJ2-3	-
CASSQVPGTGTSTEAFF	TGTGCCAGCAGCCAAGTTCCCGGGACAGGAACATCGACTGAAGCTTTCTTT	TRBV3-1/TRBV3-2	TRBD1	TRBJ1-1	-
CSVGTGAGYTF	TGCAGCGTTGGAACAGGGGCTGGCTACACCTTC	TRBV29-1	TRBD1	TRBJ1-2	-
CASTPTSPVYNEQFF	TGTGCCAGCACCCCGACTAGTCCGGTCTACAATGAGCAGTTCTTC	TRBV9	-	TRBJ2-1	once
CASKGLADTDTQYF	TGTGCCAGCAAGGGACTAGCGGACACAGATACGCAGTATTTT	TRBV6-5	TRBD2	TRBJ2-3	-
CASTMGQANEKLFF	TGTGCCAGCACTATGGGACAAGCTAATGAAAAACTGTTTTTT	TRBV6-5	-	TRBJ1-4	once
CASSGGGRTYEQYF	TGTGCCAGCAGTGGGGGCGGGAGGACCTACGAGCAGTACTTC	TRBV6-2/TRBV6-3	TRBD2	TRBJ2-7	-
CAWSAPGSGSGNTIYF	TGTGCCTGGAGTGCCCCGGGCAGCGGCTCTGGAAACACCATATATTTT	TRBV30	-	TRBJ1-3	-
CISFGAANYGYTF	TGCATCTCCTTCGGGGCCGCCAACTATGGCTACACCTTC	TRBV29-1	-	TRBJ1-2	-
CASTRQGGNTEAFF	TGTGCCAGCACCCGCCAGGGGGGGAACACTGAAGCTTTCTTT	TRBV7-2	TRBD1	TRBJ1-1	-
CASTSWAGVGEKLFF	TGTGCCAGCACCTCCTGGGCGGGGGTTGGGGAAAAACTGTTTTTT	TRBV6-8	-	TRBJ1-4	-
CASSIALGTFF	TGTGCCAGCAGCATAGCCCTAGGTACGTTCTTC	TRBV7-2	-	TRBJ2-1	-
CSAATGGGQPQHF	TGCAGCGCCGCGACGGGAGGAGGTCAGCCCCAGCATTTT	TRBV29-1	-	TRBJ1-5	-
CASSSTGISYEQYF	TGTGCCAGCAGTAGCACAGGTATCTCCTACGAGCAGTACTTC	TRBV6-6	-	TRBJ2-7	-
CATSEPTGTVIRYTF	TGTGCCACCAGTGAACCAACCGGGACAGTCATAAGGTACACCTTC	TRBV24-1	TRBD1	TRBJ1-2	-
CASSHDRGREKLAFF	TGCGCCAGCAGCCACGACAGGGGGCGCGAGAAGTTAGCTTTCTTT	TRBV5-1	TRBD1	TRBJ1-1	-
CASSRETQYF	TGCGCCAGCAGTCGGGAGACCCAGTACTTC	TRBV10-2	-	TRBJ2-5	-
CASTNPPHDYGYTF	TGTGCCAGCACCAACCCCCCCCATGACTATGGCTACACCTTC	TRBV6-4	-	TRBJ1-2	-
CASSADRAIGELFF	TGTGCCAGCAGCGCCGACAGGGCGATCGGGGAGCTGTTTTTT	TRBV6-5	TRBD1	TRBJ2-2	few
CASSQVGQVNLYGYTF	TGTGCCAGCAGCCAAGTGGGGCAGGTAAATCTCTATGGCTACACCTTC	TRBV3-1/TRBV3-2	-	TRBJ1-2	-
CASSPRLAAGGEQFF	TGTGCCAGCAGTCCCCGACTAGCCGCAGGCGGTGAGCAGTTCTTC	TRBV27	TRBD2	TRBJ2-1	few